The 16 T cell receptor beta chains given below trace back to one sample, sequenced in a study of early T cells in non-severe SARS-CoV-2 infection. Using its own MiXCR run on the 5' RACE reads, TCRdb lists one record per CDR3 protein. In the table there are tens of thousands of distinct CDR3 sequences, approximately 13% of which are singletons. Input material: whole blood. Source of these receptors: an adult who was a healthcare worker with PCR-confirmed SARS-CoV-2 infection or an uninfected control (not recorded which).

The chain uses TRBV12-3 or TRBV12-4 and TRBJ1-6; D perhaps matches TRBD1 (6 bases). This CDR3 spans 15 amino acids. The V and J ends lost 4 bases and 10 bases respectively, with 17 bases between them. CDR3 DNA: TGTGCCAGCAGTTACCAGGGGCAGGTTGGATCACCCCTCCACTTT. Protein: CASSYQGQVGSPLHF.

The rearrangement joins TRBV6-1 to TRBJ1-4, with a possible D match to TRBD1 (5 bases). From germline, CDR1 is MNHNS and CDR2 SASEGT. This CDR3 spans 14 amino acids. V gave up 6 bases and J gave up 4 bases, with 12 bases separating them. The CDR3 region is CASSVGRGNEKLFF. The CDR3 coding sequence is TGTGCCAGCAGCGTGGGACGTGGTAATGAAAAACTGTTTTTT.

Points on this clonotype: Just one base apart from a much larger clone, this may be a read error. The genes are TRBV11-2 and TRBJ2-1; possible D gene TRBD2, 6 bases. There are 12 residues in the CDR3. Between the trimmed V and J ends, which lost 3 bases and 7 bases, there was a span of 7 bases. CDR1 is SGHAT, CDR2 FQNNGV, per germline. DNA for the CDR3: TGTGCCAGCAGCTTTCGGGGGAATGAGCAGTTCTTC. Protein: CASSFRGNEQFF.

This rearrangement joins TRBV18 to TRBJ2-1; perhaps TRBD1 as D (6 bases). This CDR3 spans 15 amino acids. Germline-derived CDR1 and CDR2 are KGHSH and LQKENI. V lost 2 bases, J lost 3 bases, and 11 bases lay in between. The CDR3 nucleotides are TGTGCCAGCTCACCAATGGGGGCGCACTACAATGAGCAGTTCTTC. This sequence encodes CASSPMGAHYNEQFF.

V is TRBV28 and J is TRBJ1-1; D unclear. This CDR3 contains 13 residues. Germline CDR1 MDHEN, CDR2 SYDVKM. Trimming shortened V by 6 bases and J by 0 bases, and 8 bases separated the two germline ends. The CDR3 region is CASRTSVNTEAFF. CDR3 bases: TGTGCCAGCAGGACGTCTGTGAACACTGAAGCTTTCTTT.

This clonotype was detected many times. This chain joins TRBV18 and TRBJ1-5, with D uncertain. V was shortened by 2 bases and J by 0 bases, with 2 bases between the two germline ends. CDR1 is KGHSH, CDR2 LQKENI, per germline. The CDR3 covers 13 residues. The CDR3 loop is CASSPGSNQPQHF. The CDR3 DNA follows: TGTGCCAGCTCACCAGGTAGCAATCAGCCCCAGCATTTT.

This clonotype was detected ten times or more. The V and J genes are TRBV19 and TRBJ2-4; the D gene is possibly TRBD2 (6 bases). Trimming removed 1 base from V and 7 bases from J, with 17 bases in between. CDR1 is LNHDA and CDR2 is SQIVND in the germline V gene (reference sequence). The CDR3 covers 16 residues. This CDR3 is CASSIGGAGEGNIQYF. For the CDR3, the DNA is TGTGCCAGTAGTATAGGAGGAGCGGGCGAGGGGAACATTCAGTACTTC.

The J gene is TRBJ2-5, the V gene TRBV2, with D possibly matching TRBD1 (6 bases). The CDR3 sequence is 15 residues long. The germline V and J ends were trimmed by 7 bases and 2 bases, with 17 bases remaining between them. Germline CDR1 SNHLY, CDR2 FYNNEI. Here the CDR3 reads CASNRQAILQETQYF. The DNA of the CDR3 is TGTGCCAGCAACCGACAGGCTATCCTTCAAGAGACCCAGTACTTC.

This clonotype was detected a few times. The chain couples TRBV29-1 to TRBJ2-1; D unclear. Germline V gene sequence: CDR1 SQVTM, CDR2 ANQGSEA. CDR3 length: 14 amino acids. The germline V and J ends were trimmed by 3 bases and 0 bases, with 9 bases remaining between them. CDR3 protein: CSVDSQFSYNEQFF. The CDR3 DNA reads TGCAGCGTTGACAGCCAGTTCTCCTACAATGAGCAGTTCTTC.

This clonotype was seen repeatedly, ten times or more. The V call is TRBV7-8, the J call TRBJ2-1, with 12 nucleotides matching TRBD2. Looked up from germline, CDR1 is SGHVS and CDR2 is FQNEAQ. V trimming: 5 bases; J trimming: 7 bases; junction bases outside the gene matches: 12. The CDR3 extends over 17 amino acids. CDR3 residues: CASSPPPRTSGRNEQFF. The CDR3 DNA sequence: TGTGCCAGCAGCCCACCCCCCCGAACTAGCGGGAGGAATGAGCAGTTCTTC.

This clonotype was picked up many times. The V call is TRBV28, the J call TRBJ2-7; TRBD2 matches at 8 bases. Germline-derived CDR1 and CDR2 are MDHEN and SYDVKM. This CDR3 contains 15 residues. The J segment lost 7 bases and the V segment lost 7 bases, leaving 15 bases of the junction unmatched. In DNA, the CDR3 is TGTGCCAGCAAGCTGCCGGGACTAGTAACGGGGGAGCAGTACTTC. It is translated as CASKLPGLVTGEQYF. Full variable domain (remainder filled in from reference TRBV28 and TRBJ2-7): DVKVTQSSRYLVKRTGEKVFLECVQDMDHENMFWYRQDPGLGLRLIYFSYDVKMKEKGDIPEGYSVSREKKERFSLILESASTNQTSMYLCASKLPGLVTGEQYFGPGTRLTVT.

This clonotype has a count of ten or more. The chain couples TRBV29-1 to TRBJ2-3; D gene uncertain. Looked up from germline, CDR1 is SQVTM and CDR2 is ANQGSEA. The CDR3 runs 13 residues. V was cut by 7 bases and J by 5 bases, with 16 bases left in between. For the CDR3, the DNA is TGCAGCGCCGAAGGCCTCGTTGGAGATACGCAGTATTTT. Translated: CSAEGLVGDTQYF.

The chain couples TRBV23-1 to TRBJ2-7, with 10 bases fitting TRBD1. TRBV23-1 is sorted into the ORF group, with uncertain function. The CDR3 sequence is 23 residues long. Losses at the gene ends were 0 bases for V and 0 bases for J; bases not matched to a gene: 23. CDR3 DNA sequence: TGCGCCAGCAGTCAATCGGGAACTGGGGGACAGGGGCCCTCCTTCCTTCACTCCTACGAGCAGTACTTC. It codes for CASSQSGTGGQGPSFLHSYEQYF.

Only a few counts were recorded for this clonotype. This chain connects TRBV7-2 to TRBJ2-3; 12 nucleotides line up with TRBD2. Germline-derived CDR1 and CDR2 are SGHTA and FQGNSA. This CDR3 is built from 15 residues. J lost 6 bases, V lost 4 bases, and 5 bases had no gene match. Written as DNA, the CDR3 is TGTGCCAGCAGCTCTAGCGGGGGGGCAGGGGATACGCAGTATTTT. Amino acid sequence: CASSSSGGAGDTQYF.

This clonotype occurred a few times. This sequence joins TRBV3-1 and TRBJ1-1; a possible D gene is TRBD1 (5 bases). V was shortened by 1 base and J by 5 bases, with 11 bases between the two germline ends. The CDR3 contains 14 residues. CDR1 and CDR2 from the germline V gene are LGHDT and YNNKEL (reference sequence). DNA for the CDR3: TGTGCCAGCAGCCAAGGGGGGTATGGTACTGAAGCTTTCTTT. Translation: CASSQGGYGTEAFF.

This chain uses TRBV10-3 with TRBJ2-3; 8 nucleotides match TRBD2. Germline trimming cut 3 bases from V and 4 bases from J; bases unmatched to any gene: 9. CDR1 and CDR2 (germline): ENHRY, SYGVKD. The CDR3 has 16 amino acids. The CDR3 coding sequence is TGTGCCATCAGTGATCTAGACGGGAGGGGGTCAGATACGCAGTATTTT. Residues: CAISDLDGRGSDTQYF.